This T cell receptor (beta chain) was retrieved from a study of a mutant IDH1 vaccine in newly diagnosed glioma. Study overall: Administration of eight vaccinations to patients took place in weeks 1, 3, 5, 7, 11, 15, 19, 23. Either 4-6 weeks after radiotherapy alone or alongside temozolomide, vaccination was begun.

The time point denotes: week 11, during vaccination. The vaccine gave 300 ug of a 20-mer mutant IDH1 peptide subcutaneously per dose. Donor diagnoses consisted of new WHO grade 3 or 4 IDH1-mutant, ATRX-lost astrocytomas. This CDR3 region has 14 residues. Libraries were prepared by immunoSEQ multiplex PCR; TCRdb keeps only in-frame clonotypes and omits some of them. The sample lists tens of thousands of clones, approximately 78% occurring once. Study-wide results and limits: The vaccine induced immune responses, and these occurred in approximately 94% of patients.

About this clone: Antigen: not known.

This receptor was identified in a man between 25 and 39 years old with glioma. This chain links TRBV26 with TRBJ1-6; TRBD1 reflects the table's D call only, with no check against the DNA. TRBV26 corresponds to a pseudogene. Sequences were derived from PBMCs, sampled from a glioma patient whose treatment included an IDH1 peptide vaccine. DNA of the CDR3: TGTGCCAGCAGCCCGGGACAGGTTCTTTCACCCCTCCACTTT. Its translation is CASSPGQVLSPLHF.